Given below is one TCR beta chain in context. What it binds is unknown. The authors used template switching to add a universal primer site and gave cDNA unique molecular identifiers. TCRdb used MiXCR to reprocess the 5' RACE reads, holding one entry per CDR3 protein. This sample has hundreds of thousands of distinct CDR3 sequences, with over 9% found just once. This CDR3 contains 19 residues. The V gene end was trimmed by 3 bases and the J gene end by 0 bases; junction bases not matched to a gene: 10. CDR1 and CDR2 from the germline V gene are MDHEN and SYDVKM. The source of the sample is a study of identical twins. General study points: Memory repertoires lacked the insertion deficit that abundant cord blood beta clonotypes showed. Compared with models, monozygotic twins showed more out-of-frame TCR alpha sharing. Analyses based on zero insertions could be partly confounded by invariant MAIT and iNKT cells.

This same sample was also part of a study on yellow fever vaccine responses in identical twins.

This clonotype was sampled from a woman under 30 in good health. The specimen was CD8+ T cells sorted from blood. The J gene is TRBJ2-7, the V gene TRBV28; TRBD2 matches 14 bases. CDR3 in amino acids: CASSFPGLAGVHPSYEQYF. Written as DNA, the CDR3 is TGTGCCAGCAGTTTCCCGGGACTAGCGGGAGTCCACCCCTCCTACGAGCAGTACTTC.